This TCR beta chain was captured in a study of blood T cell repertoires in COVID-19. Turning to the study itself: Specimens from acute and convalescent COVID-19 originated in the United States, Italy and Spain. Nucleic acid was either cDNA or gDNA, and it came from T cells, B-cell-depleted T cells, or PBMCs.

Enrollment of patients from Seattle took place during active infection, with longitudinal follow-up. CDR1 and CDR2 from the germline V gene are SGHDT and YYEEEE. V was pared by 1 base and J by 8 bases, with 8 bases of the junction left unmatched. This CDR3 is 15 amino acids long. Study processing details: Amplification with reference gene primers provided the estimates of nucleated cell counts. The assay was immunoSEQ multiplex PCR, and TCRdb's table has in-frame clones only and misses some. D and trimming come from the DNA, and the V and J calls and clone size come from that table. The table includes over 200,000 clones, 83% detected once.

The chain has TRBV5-6 and TRBJ2-1; TRBD2 agrees at 8 bases. Sequenced material: peripheral blood. The clonotype was recovered from a woman aged 25-40 years with COVID-19, enrolled during active disease. This CDR3 reads CASSLTSGRFHEQFF. As DNA, the CDR3 is TGTGCCAGCAGCTTGACTAGCGGTCGATTTCATGAGCAGTTCTTC.